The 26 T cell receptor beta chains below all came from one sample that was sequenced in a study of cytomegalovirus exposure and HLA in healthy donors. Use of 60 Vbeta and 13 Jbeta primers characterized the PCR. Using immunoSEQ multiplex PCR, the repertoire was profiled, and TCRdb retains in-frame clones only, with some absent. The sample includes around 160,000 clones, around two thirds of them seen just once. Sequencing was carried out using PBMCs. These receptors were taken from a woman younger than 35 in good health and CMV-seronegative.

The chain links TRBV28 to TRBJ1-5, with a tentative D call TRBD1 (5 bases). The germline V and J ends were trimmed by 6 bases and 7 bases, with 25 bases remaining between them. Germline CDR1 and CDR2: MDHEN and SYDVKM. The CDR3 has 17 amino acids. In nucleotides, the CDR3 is TGTGCCAGCAGCAAGAAGTCCGGGACTCCCTTGGGGCAGCCCCAGCATTTT. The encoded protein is CASSKKSGTPLGQPQHF.

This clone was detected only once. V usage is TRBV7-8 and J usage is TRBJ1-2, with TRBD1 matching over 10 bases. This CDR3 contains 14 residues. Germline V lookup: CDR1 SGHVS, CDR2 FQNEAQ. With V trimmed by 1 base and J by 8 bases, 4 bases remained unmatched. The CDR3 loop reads CASSLVRQGAGYTF. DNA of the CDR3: TGTGCCAGCAGCTTAGTACGACAGGGGGCCGGCTACACCTTC.

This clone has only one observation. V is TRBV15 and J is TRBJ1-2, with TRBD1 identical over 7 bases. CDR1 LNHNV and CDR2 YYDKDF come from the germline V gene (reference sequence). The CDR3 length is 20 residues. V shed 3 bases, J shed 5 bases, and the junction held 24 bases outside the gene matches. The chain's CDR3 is CATSSSSTGKYEGARYGYTF. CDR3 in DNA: TGTGCCACCAGCAGCTCTTCGACAGGGAAATATGAAGGCGCCCGATATGGCTACACCTTC. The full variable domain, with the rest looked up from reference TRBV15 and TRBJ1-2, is DAMVIQNPRYQVTQFGKPVTLSCSQTLNHNVMYWYQQKSSQAPKLLFHYYDKDFNNEADTPDNFQSRRPNTSFCFLDIRSPGLGDTAMYLCATSSSSTGKYEGARYGYTFGSGTRLTVV.

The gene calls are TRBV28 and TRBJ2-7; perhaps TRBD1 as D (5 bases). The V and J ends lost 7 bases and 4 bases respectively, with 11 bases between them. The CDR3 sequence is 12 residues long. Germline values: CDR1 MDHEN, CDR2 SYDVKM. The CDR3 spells CASNPGRYEQYF. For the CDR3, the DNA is TGTGCCAGCAATCCAGGGCGATACGAGCAGTACTTC.

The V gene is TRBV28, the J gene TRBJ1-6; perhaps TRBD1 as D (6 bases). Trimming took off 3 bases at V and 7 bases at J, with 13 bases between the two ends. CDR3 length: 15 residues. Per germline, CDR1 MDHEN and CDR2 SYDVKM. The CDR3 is CASSFRGRGNSPLHF. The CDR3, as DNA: TGTGCCAGCAGTTTTCGGGGTAGGGGGAATTCACCCCTCCACTTT.

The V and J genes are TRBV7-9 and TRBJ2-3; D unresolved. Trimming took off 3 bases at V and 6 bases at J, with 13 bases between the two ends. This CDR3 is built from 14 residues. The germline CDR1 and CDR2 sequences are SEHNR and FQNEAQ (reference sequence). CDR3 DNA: TGTGCCAGCAGCTTCTCCACCGAAGCGGATACGCAGTATTTT. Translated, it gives CASSFSTEADTQYF.

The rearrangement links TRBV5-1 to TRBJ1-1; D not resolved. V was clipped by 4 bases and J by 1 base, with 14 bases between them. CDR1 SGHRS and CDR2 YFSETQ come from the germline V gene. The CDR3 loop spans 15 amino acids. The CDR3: CASSPVVLANTEAFF. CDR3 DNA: TGCGCCAGCAGCCCGGTCGTCCTCGCGAACACTGAAGCTTTCTTT.

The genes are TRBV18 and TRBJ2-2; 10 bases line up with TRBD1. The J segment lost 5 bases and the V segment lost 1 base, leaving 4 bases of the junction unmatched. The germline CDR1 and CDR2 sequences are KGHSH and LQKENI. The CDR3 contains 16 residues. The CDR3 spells CASSPRQGARTGELFF. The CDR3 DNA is TGTGCCAGCTCACCACGACAGGGGGCGCGTACCGGGGAGCTGTTTTTT.

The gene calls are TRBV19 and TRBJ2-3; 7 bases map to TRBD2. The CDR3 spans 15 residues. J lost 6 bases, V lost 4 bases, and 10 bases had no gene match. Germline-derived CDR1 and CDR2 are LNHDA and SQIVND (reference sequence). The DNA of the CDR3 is TGTGCCAGTAGTACAGCGACTAGCTTTCGGGATACGCAGTATTTT. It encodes CASSTATSFRDTQYF.

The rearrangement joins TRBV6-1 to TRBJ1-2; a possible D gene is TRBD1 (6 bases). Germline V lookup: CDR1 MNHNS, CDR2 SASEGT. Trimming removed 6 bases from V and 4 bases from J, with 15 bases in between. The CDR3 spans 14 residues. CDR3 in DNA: TGTGCCAGCAGACAGGGTCCGACTACCTATGGCTACACCTTC. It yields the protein CASRQGPTTYGYTF.

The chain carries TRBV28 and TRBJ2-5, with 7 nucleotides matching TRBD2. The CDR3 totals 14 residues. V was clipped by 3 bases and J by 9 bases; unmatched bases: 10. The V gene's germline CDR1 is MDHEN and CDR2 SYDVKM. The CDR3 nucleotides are TGTGCCAGCAGTTTGGGGGAGGGGAAGATGGCCCAGTACTTC. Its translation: CASSLGEGKMAQYF.

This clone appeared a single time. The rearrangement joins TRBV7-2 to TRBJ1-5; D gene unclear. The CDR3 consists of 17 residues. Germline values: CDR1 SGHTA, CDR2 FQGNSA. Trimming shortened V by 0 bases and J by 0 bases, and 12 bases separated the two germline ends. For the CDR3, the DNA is TGTGCCAGCAGCTTAGCGATCAGATTTAATAGCAATCAGCCCCAGCATTTT. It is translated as CASSLAIRFNSNQPQHF.

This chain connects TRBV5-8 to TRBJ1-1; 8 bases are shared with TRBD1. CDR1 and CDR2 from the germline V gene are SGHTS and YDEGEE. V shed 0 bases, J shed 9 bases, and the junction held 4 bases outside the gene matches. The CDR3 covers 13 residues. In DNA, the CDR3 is TGTGCCAGCAGCTTGGGGACAGGGAGTAAAGCTTTCTTT. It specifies CASSLGTGSKAFF.

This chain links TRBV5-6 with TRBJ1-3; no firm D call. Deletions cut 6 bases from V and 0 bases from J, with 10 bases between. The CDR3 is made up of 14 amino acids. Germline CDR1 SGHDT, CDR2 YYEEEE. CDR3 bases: TGTGCCAGCATGTCTCCACTCTCTGGAAACACCATATATTTT. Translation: CASMSPLSGNTIYF.

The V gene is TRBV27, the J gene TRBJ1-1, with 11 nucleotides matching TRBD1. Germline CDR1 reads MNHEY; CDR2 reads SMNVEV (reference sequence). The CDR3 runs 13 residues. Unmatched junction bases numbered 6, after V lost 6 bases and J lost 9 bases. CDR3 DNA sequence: TGTGCCAGCAGGTTGGGACAGGGGGGAAAAGCTTTCTTT. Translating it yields CASRLGQGGKAFF.

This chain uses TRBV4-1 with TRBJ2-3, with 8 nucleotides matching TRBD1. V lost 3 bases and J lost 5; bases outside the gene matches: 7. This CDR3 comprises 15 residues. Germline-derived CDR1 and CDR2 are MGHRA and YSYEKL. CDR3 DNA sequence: TGCGCCAGCAGCCACCTGGACAGGGAAAAAGATACGCAGTATTTT. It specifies CASSHLDREKDTQYF.

The CDR3 protein is CASSSTGKNQPQHF. In DNA form, the CDR3 reads TGTGCCAGCAGCTCGACAGGGAAAAATCAGCCCCAGCATTTT. This chain joins TRBV11-2 and TRBJ1-5; 7 bases align to TRBD1. Germline V gene data show CDR1 as SGHAT and CDR2 as FQNNGV. V trimming: 4 bases; J trimming: 4 bases; junction bases outside the gene matches: 4. The CDR3 runs 14 residues.

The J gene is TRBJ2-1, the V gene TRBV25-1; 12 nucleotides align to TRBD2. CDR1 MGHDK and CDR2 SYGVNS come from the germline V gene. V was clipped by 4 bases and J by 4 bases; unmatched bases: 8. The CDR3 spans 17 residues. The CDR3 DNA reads TGTGCCAGCAGTGTTCCTAGCGGGAGGGCCCGATACAATGAGCAGTTCTTC. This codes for CASSVPSGRARYNEQFF.

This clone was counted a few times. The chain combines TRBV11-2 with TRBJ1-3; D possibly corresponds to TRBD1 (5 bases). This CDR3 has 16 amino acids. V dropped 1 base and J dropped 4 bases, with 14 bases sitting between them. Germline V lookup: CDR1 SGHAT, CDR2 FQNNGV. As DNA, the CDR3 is TGTGCCAGCAGCTTAGGTCCGACAGTTAGAGGAAACACCATATATTTT. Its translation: CASSLGPTVRGNTIYF. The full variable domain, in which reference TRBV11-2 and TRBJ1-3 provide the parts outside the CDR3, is EAGVAQSPRYKIIEKRQSVAFWCNPISGHATLYWYQQILGQGPKLLIQFQNNGVVDDSQLPKDRFSAERLKGVDSTLKIQPAKLEDSAVYLCASSLGPTVRGNTIYFGEGSWLTVV.

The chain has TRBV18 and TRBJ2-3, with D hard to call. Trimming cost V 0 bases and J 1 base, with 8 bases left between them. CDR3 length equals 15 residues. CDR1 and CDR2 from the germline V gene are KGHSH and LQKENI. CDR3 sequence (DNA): TGTGCCAGCTCACCACCTAGGAGAGGCACAGATACGCAGTATTTT. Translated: CASSPPRRGTDTQYF.

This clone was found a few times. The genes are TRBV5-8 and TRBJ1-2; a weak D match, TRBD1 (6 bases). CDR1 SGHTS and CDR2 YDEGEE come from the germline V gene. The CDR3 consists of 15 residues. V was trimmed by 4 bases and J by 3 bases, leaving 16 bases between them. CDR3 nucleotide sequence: TGTGCCAGCAGCCGTTTAATACAGGGACACTATGGCTACACCTTC. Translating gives CASSRLIQGHYGYTF.

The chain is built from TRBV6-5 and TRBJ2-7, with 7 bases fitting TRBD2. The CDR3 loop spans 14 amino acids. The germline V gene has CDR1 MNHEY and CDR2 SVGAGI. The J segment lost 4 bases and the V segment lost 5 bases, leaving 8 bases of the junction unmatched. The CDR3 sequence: CASSRWGGEYEQYF. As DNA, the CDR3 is TGTGCCAGCAGTCGCTGGGGGGGGGAGTACGAGCAGTACTTC.

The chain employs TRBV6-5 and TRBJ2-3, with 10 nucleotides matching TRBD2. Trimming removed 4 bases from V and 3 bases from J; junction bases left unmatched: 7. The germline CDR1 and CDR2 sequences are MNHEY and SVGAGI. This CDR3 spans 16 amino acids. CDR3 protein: CASSLSGRAMTDTQYF. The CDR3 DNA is TGTGCCAGCAGTTTAAGCGGGAGGGCCATGACAGATACGCAGTATTTT.

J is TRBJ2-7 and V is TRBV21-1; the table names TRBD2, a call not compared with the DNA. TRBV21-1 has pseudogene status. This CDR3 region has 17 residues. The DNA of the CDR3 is TGTGCCAGCAGCAATTCTGAGACTAGCGGGAGGAACTACGAGCAGTACGTC. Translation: CASSNSETSGRNYEQYV.

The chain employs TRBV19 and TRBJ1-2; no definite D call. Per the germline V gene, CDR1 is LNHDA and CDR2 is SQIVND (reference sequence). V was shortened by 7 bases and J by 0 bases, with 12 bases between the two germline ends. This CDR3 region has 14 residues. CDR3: CASKGREANYGYTF. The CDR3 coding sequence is TGTGCCAGTAAAGGACGGGAAGCTAACTATGGCTACACCTTC.

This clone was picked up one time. CDR3 sequence: CASSLLQGINQPQHF. Here the CDR3 DNA reads TGTGCCAGCAGCTTACTCCAGGGTATCAATCAGCCCCAGCATTTT. The rearrangement links TRBV7-8 to TRBJ1-5, with D possibly being TRBD1 (5 bases). Germline V gene lookup returns CDR1 SGHVS and CDR2 FQNEAQ. Trimming took 2 bases from V and 3 from J, leaving 11 bases between them. There are 15 residues in the CDR3.